Each of the 25 T cell receptor beta chains below was sequenced from the same sample in a study of human T cells and chemical hapten exposure. One entry per CDR3 protein results from TCRdb running MiXCR on the RACE reads. The sample contains 65,000 to 95,000 distinct CDR3 sequences, roughly 7.9% of which appear only once. This sample's time point: healthy volunteer bleed at 6 weeks. Blood, whole and unfractionated, served as the source for total RNA extraction. Specimen: whole blood. Source of these receptors: a female donor in good health. Some clones in this sample may be carry-over from other donors' samples.

The chain has TRBV5-1 and TRBJ2-3; 16 bases align to TRBD2. Germline lookup yields CDR1 SGHRS and CDR2 YFSETQ. This CDR3 region has 16 residues. Trimming cost V 4 bases and J 6 bases; bases outside gene matches: 5. The CDR3 protein is CASSEGTSGGADTQYF. The CDR3 DNA reads as TGCGCCAGCAGCGAGGGGACTAGCGGGGGGGCCGATACGCAGTATTTT.

This chain uses TRBV29-1 with TRBJ2-3; no clear D. The germline V gene has CDR1 SQVTM and CDR2 ANQGSEA. The ends were cut back, 4 bases at V and 5 bases at J, with 10 bases in the middle. The CDR3 is 12 amino acids. For the CDR3, the DNA is TGCAGCGTTGGAGCAGCGCAAGATACGCAGTATTTT. It yields the protein CSVGAAQDTQYF.

This clonotype showed up many times. CDR3 in DNA: TGTGCCATGGCCTCCGCCAAGGTGGAACAAGAGACCCAGTACTTC. It is translated as CAMASAKVEQETQYF. The chain has TRBV10-3 and TRBJ2-5, with D uncertain. V lost 9 bases, J lost 2 bases, and 19 bases lay in between. The CDR3 spans 15 residues. CDR1 and CDR2 from the germline V gene are ENHRY and SYGVKD.

The chain combines TRBV20-1 with TRBJ2-3; D remains ambiguous. Germline-derived CDR1 and CDR2 are DFQATT and SNEGSKA (reference sequence). Trimming stripped 1 base from V and 2 bases from J, with 10 bases between. The length of the CDR3 is 14 residues. The CDR3 DNA is TGCAGTGCTAGAGTTCCCTATACCACAGATACGCAGTATTTT. Translated: CSARVPYTTDTQYF.

This clonotype was seen ten or more times. The chain has TRBV7-9 and TRBJ2-7; D unclear. Germline V gives CDR1 SEHNR, CDR2 FQNEAQ (reference sequence). V lost 2 bases to trimming and J lost 3 bases, with 8 bases between them. The CDR3 loop spans 13 amino acids. CDR3 bases: TGTGCCAGCAGCTTATTACCGATCTACGAGCAGTACTTC. Protein sequence: CASSLLPIYEQYF.

This clonotype occurred a few times. The chain uses TRBV6-2 or TRBV6-3 and TRBJ1-5; no clear D gene. CDR1 is MNHEY, CDR2 SVGEGT, per germline. The V and J ends lost 10 bases and 7 bases respectively, with 14 bases between them. This CDR3 contains 12 residues. Here the CDR3 reads CATTIGGQPQHF. Written as DNA, the CDR3 is TGTGCCACCACAATTGGCGGGCAGCCCCAGCATTTT.

Of note for this clonotype: A much larger clone lies one base from this, so it may be a read error. The gene calls are TRBV30 and TRBJ1-4; 7 nucleotides align to TRBD1. Germline CDR1 reads GTSNPN; CDR2 reads SVGIG (reference sequence). V was clipped by 4 bases and J by 8 bases; unmatched bases: 7. The CDR3 is made up of 13 amino acids. The CDR3 protein is CAWKQGGMEKLFF. CDR3 sequence (DNA): TGTGCCTGGAAGCAGGGGGGTATGGAAAAACTGTTTTTT.

This chain uses TRBV7-8 with TRBJ1-2, with 7 bases identical to TRBD1. Trimming removed 2 bases from V and 6 bases from J; junction bases left unmatched: 12. The CDR3 runs to 16 residues. CDR1 SGHVS and CDR2 FQNEAQ come from the germline V gene. The CDR3: CASSLMLAQGGHGYTF. The DNA for the CDR3 is TGTGCCAGCAGCTTAATGTTAGCGCAGGGGGGGCATGGCTACACCTTC. The variable domain in full, with the rest retrieved from reference TRBV7-8 and TRBJ1-2, is GAGVSQSPRYKVAKRGQDVALRCDPISGHVSLFWYQQALGQGPEFLTYFQNEAQLDKSGLPSDRFFAERPEGSVSTLKIQRTQQEDSAVYLCASSLMLAQGGHGYTFGSGTRLTVV.

This clonotype was found many times. The J gene is TRBJ2-3, the V gene TRBV11-2; TRBD1 matches 7 bases. J gave up 4 bases and V 7 bases, and 11 bases lay outside the gene matches. Germline CDR1 is SGHAT and CDR2 is FQNNGV. The CDR3 has 15 residues. Written as DNA, the CDR3 is TGTGCCAGCACCAAAGGACAGGATGGTTCAGATACGCAGTATTTT. Translation: CASTKGQDGSDTQYF.

This clonotype was recorded at least ten times. The chain joins TRBV6-5 to TRBJ1-4; D may be TRBD1 (5 bases). CDR1 MNHEY and CDR2 SVGAGI come from the germline V gene. This CDR3 is 15 amino acids long. V was pared by 5 bases and J by 6 bases, with 16 bases between. This chain's CDR3 is CASSAWGEYYEKLFF. The CDR3 DNA is TGTGCCAGCAGTGCATGGGGGGAGTACTATGAAAAACTGTTTTTT.

Ten or more counts support this clonotype. At one end, the junction sequence differs from germline, possibly due to a read error. The rearrangement uses TRBV25-1 and TRBJ1-2; D ambiguous. The length of the CDR3 is 12 residues. The germline gives CDR1 MGHDK, CDR2 SYGVNS. The CDR3 is CASSWAPYDYTF. CDR3 DNA: TGTGCCAGCAGTTGGGCCCCCTATGACTACACCTTC.

This clonotype was found many times. The rearrangement links TRBV4-2 to TRBJ2-2; D gene uncertain. CDR1 is LGHNA and CDR2 is YNFKEQ in the germline V gene. There are 15 residues in the CDR3. V was cut by 1 base and J by 4 bases, with 10 bases left in between. As DNA, the CDR3 is TGTGCCAGCAGCCAAGCCGAGTTACTCACCGGGGAGCTGTTTTTT. It codes for CASSQAELLTGELFF.

This clonotype was recorded a few times. The chain employs TRBV6-2 or TRBV6-3 and TRBJ1-5; possible D gene TRBD1, 5 bases. The length of the CDR3 is 15 residues. V lost 0 bases to trimming and J lost 2 bases, with 8 bases between them. Germline V gene lookup returns CDR1 MNHEY and CDR2 SVGEGT. Here the CDR3 DNA reads TGTGCCAGCAGTTACTCGATACAGGGCAATCAGCCCCAGCATTTT. Protein sequence: CASSYSIQGNQPQHF.

The chain couples TRBV5-4 to TRBJ2-3; D is undetermined. This CDR3 is built from 12 residues. Germline CDR1 and CDR2: SGHNT and YYREEE (reference sequence). V was clipped by 4 bases and J by 3 bases, with 6 bases between them. Written as DNA, the CDR3 is TGTGCCAGCAGCCGCCAGACAGATACGCAGTATTTT. This encodes CASSRQTDTQYF.

The chain combines TRBV5-1 with TRBJ2-1; 11 bases map to TRBD2. The CDR3 has 14 amino acids. Germline CDR1 and CDR2: SGHRS and YFSETQ. After removal of 4 bases from V and 6 bases from J, the junction contained 3 bases not matched to a gene. The CDR3 DNA is TGCGCCAGCAGCCCCGGGACTAGCGGCAATGAGCAGTTCTTC. Translating gives CASSPGTSGNEQFF.

This clonotype was counted between two and nine times. The chain links TRBV11-3 to TRBJ2-3, with 11 bases matching TRBD2. Germline assignment: CDR1 SGHNT and CDR2 YENEEA. The junction had 8 bases not matched to a gene; V was cut back by 5 bases and J by 1 base. The length of the CDR3 is 17 residues. CDR3 DNA sequence: TGTGCCAGCAGCACCCCTTCTAGCGGGGGGCGCACAGATACGCAGTATTTT. It encodes CASSTPSSGGRTDTQYF. Full variable domain (rest looked up from reference TRBV11-3 and TRBJ2-3): EAGVVQSPRYKIIEKKQPVAFWCNPISGHNTLYWYLQNLGQGPELLIRYENEEAVDDSQLPKDRFSAERLKGVDSTLKIQPAELGDSAVYLCASSTPSSGGRTDTQYFGPGTRLTVL.

This clonotype showed up many times. This chain joins TRBV2 and TRBJ1-5; D call uncertain. Trimming took 4 bases from V and 3 from J, leaving 4 bases between them. The CDR3 is 12 residues long. CDR1 and CDR2 from the germline V gene are SNHLY and FYNNEI. The CDR3 loop reads CASSVTNQPQHF. The CDR3 coding sequence is TGTGCCAGCAGTGTGACCAATCAGCCCCAGCATTTT.

Written as DNA, the CDR3 is TGCGCCAGCAGCTTGGGGACGGTGATTAGCACAGATACGCAGTATTTT. The encoded protein is CASSLGTVISTDTQYF. The genes are TRBV5-1 and TRBJ2-3; D uncertain. V was pared by 0 bases and J by 0 bases, with 11 bases between. The CDR3 contains 16 residues. CDR1 is SGHRS and CDR2 is YFSETQ in the germline V gene.

This clonotype was detected many times. The J gene is TRBJ2-1, the V gene TRBV7-2; 8 nucleotides align to TRBD2. The CDR3 runs to 17 residues. Trimming took 5 bases from V and 6 from J; bases not matched to a gene: 15. Germline CDR1 SGHTA, CDR2 FQGNSA. The CDR3 region has the DNA TGTGCCAGCAGCACGGGAGGGTCAGCCGCTTATGTCAATGAGCAGTTCTTC. Translation gives CASSTGGSAAYVNEQFF. Together with reference TRBV7-2 and TRBJ2-1, the CDR3 gives the full variable domain: GAGVSQSPSNKVTEKGKDVELRCDPISGHTALYWYRQSLGQGLEFLIYFQGNSAPDKSGLPSDRFSAERTGGSVSTLTIQRTQQEDSAVYLCASSTGGSAAYVNEQFFGPGTRLTVL.

The chain employs TRBV27 and TRBJ1-6; D possibly corresponds to TRBD1 (5 bases). The V end was cut by 5 bases, the J end by 6 bases, with 8 bases between. The germline V gene encodes CDR1 MNHEY and CDR2 SMNVEV (reference sequence). This CDR3 spans 13 amino acids. In DNA form, the CDR3 reads TGTGCCAGCAGTGCGGGGCCTAATTCACCCCTCCACTTT. This gives the protein CASSAGPNSPLHF.

This clonotype was counted many times. V is TRBV24-1 and J is TRBJ2-3, with a possible D match to TRBD1 (5 bases). The CDR3 is 13 residues long. The germline V gene has CDR1 KGHDR and CDR2 SFDVKD. Trimming left V 5 bases short and J 8 bases short, with 13 bases between. The CDR3 is CATSAPGRATQYF. CDR3 in DNA: TGTGCCACCAGTGCCCCCGGCAGGGCTACGCAGTATTTT.

This clonotype has more than one count but fewer than ten. The V and J genes are TRBV7-2 and TRBJ1-6, with no clear D. V lost 5 bases and J lost 0, with 8 bases in between. The CDR3 is 15 amino acids. CDR1 SGHTA and CDR2 FQGNSA come from the germline V gene. The CDR3 DNA follows: TGTGCCAGCAGCCCCCATCTCTCCTATAATTCACCCCTCCACTTT. This sequence encodes CASSPHLSYNSPLHF.

V is TRBV11-1 and J is TRBJ2-7; TRBD1 agrees at 7 bases. Germline-derived CDR1 and CDR2 are SGHAT and FQDESV (reference sequence). Trimming at V came to 5 bases and at J to 2 bases, leaving 9 bases not matched to a gene. This CDR3 is built from 15 residues. The CDR3 protein is CASSTHSGQTYEQYF. In nucleotides, the CDR3 is TGTGCCAGCAGCACCCACTCGGGACAGACCTACGAGCAGTACTTC.

Note on this clonotype: A much bigger clone sits one base away, suggesting this may be a read error. V gene TRBV15 combines with J gene TRBJ1-2; D is undetermined. V lost 0 bases and J lost 4, with 12 bases in between. Germline V CDR1 and CDR2: LNHNV, YYDKDF (reference sequence). The CDR3 consists of 15 residues. The CDR3 DNA reads as TGTGCCACCAGCAGAGATCAGGCCGGCGGCTATGGCTACACCTTC. It yields the protein CATSRDQAGGYGYTF. The variable domain in full, with the rest retrieved from reference TRBV15 and TRBJ1-2, is DAMVIQNPRYQVTQFGKPVTLSCSQTLNHNVMYWYQQKSSQAPKLLFHYYDKDFNNEADTPDNFQSRRPNTSFCFLDIRSPGLGDTAMYLCATSRDQAGGYGYTFGSGTRLTVV.

This clonotype came up many times. Here the CDR3 DNA reads TGTGCCAGCAGTCAAATAGGGGGCGCGGGGATAACTGAAGCTTTCTTT. Encoded protein: CASSQIGGAGITEAFF. The rearrangement joins TRBV27 to TRBJ1-1, with TRBD1 matching over 7 bases. Per the germline V gene, CDR1 is MNHEY and CDR2 is SMNVEV (reference sequence). With 5 bases clipped from V and 5 bases from J, the junction kept 14 bases outside the gene matches. The CDR3 length is 16 residues.